The 24 T cell receptor beta chains in this list originate from one sample, sequenced in a study of blood T cell repertoires in COVID-19. The repertoire was sequenced with immunoSEQ multiplex PCR; TCRdb's copy has only in-frame clones and lacks some. The data show 85,000 to 110,000 clones, 70% to 90% seen once. The sequencing sample was made of peripheral blood. These receptors were collected from a man in his fifties or sixties in a cohort sampled during active COVID-19.

V and J are TRBV7-9 and TRBJ1-6; D is ambiguous. Germline assignment: CDR1 SEHNR and CDR2 FQNEAQ (reference sequence). The CDR3 extends over 14 amino acids. Trimming took off 5 bases at V and 8 bases at J, with 13 bases between the two ends. CDR3 loop: CASSPGVRDSPLHF. Here the CDR3 DNA reads TGTGCCAGCAGCCCGGGAGTCAGAGATTCACCCCTCCACTTT.

The V gene is TRBV6-5, the J gene TRBJ1-6; D remains ambiguous. The CDR3 is 16 residues long. With 0 bases removed from V and 6 bases from J, the gap between germline ends came to 12 bases. CDR1 is MNHEY, CDR2 SVGAGI, per germline. The CDR3 is CASSYSSKRGNSPLHF. CDR3 sequence (DNA): TGTGCCAGCAGTTACTCGAGTAAGCGGGGTAATTCACCCCTCCACTTT.

V and J are TRBV6-2 or TRBV6-3 and TRBJ2-1, with 15 bases matching TRBD2. This CDR3 has 16 amino acids. Germline V CDR1 and CDR2: MNHEY, SVGEGT. The V segment lost 6 bases and the J segment 6 bases; nucleotides outside the gene matches: 6. This chain's CDR3 is CASSPGLAGGGNEQFF. The DNA for the CDR3 is TGTGCCAGCAGCCCAGGACTAGCGGGGGGGGGCAATGAGCAGTTCTTC.

The chain is built from TRBV5-5 and TRBJ2-2; 12 bases fit TRBD1. The germline gives CDR1 SGHKS, CDR2 YYEKEE (reference sequence). This CDR3 has 15 residues. V gave up 4 bases and J gave up 9 bases; unmatched junction bases: 7. This chain's CDR3 is CASSTPGQGARELFF. CDR3 nucleotide sequence: TGTGCCAGCAGCACCCCGGGACAGGGGGCTAGGGAGCTGTTTTTT. Full variable domain (outside the CDR3, taken from reference TRBV5-5 and TRBJ2-2): DAGVTQSPTHLIKTRGQQVTLRCSPISGHKSVSWYQQVLGQGPQFIFQYYEKEERGRGNFPDRFSARQFPNYSSELNVNALLLGDSALYLCASSTPGQGARELFFGEGSRLTVL.

The rearrangement joins TRBV28 to TRBJ1-6; maybe TRBD1 (5 bases). The CDR3 totals 14 residues. Germline CDR1 MDHEN, CDR2 SYDVKM. The germline V and J ends were trimmed by 2 bases and 6 bases, with 8 bases remaining between them. The CDR3 bases are TGTGCCAGCAGTTTAGGACAACTTAATTCACCCCTCCACTTT. Encoded protein: CASSLGQLNSPLHF.

The chain carries TRBV3-1 (or the pseudogene TRBV3-2) and TRBJ2-7, with 7 bases that match TRBD2. Germline V gives CDR1 LGHDT, CDR2 YNNKEL (reference sequence). The junction had 11 bases not matched to a gene; V was cut back by 2 bases and J by 10 bases. The CDR3 totals 14 residues. CDR3 nucleotide sequence: TGTGCCAGCAGCCAATCCTCGGCGCCTAGCGGACAGTACGTC. Its translation is CASSQSSAPSGQYV.

CDR3 sequence (DNA): TGCGCCAGCAGCCAAGCGGGGACAACTAATGAAAAACTGTTTTTT. Protein sequence: CASSQAGTTNEKLFF. The V call is TRBV4-3, the J call TRBJ1-4; D gene ambiguous. V was trimmed by 1 base and J by 0 bases, leaving 6 bases between them. Per germline, CDR1 LGHNA and CDR2 YSLEER. There are 15 residues in the CDR3.

The chain links TRBV18 to TRBJ2-7; weak D call: TRBD1 (5 bases). There are 14 residues in the CDR3. V gave up 4 bases and J gave up 5 bases, with 15 bases separating them. Germline-derived CDR1 and CDR2 are KGHSH and LQKENI. CDR3 sequence reads: CASSQDQGLNEQYF. CDR3 in DNA: TGTGCCAGCTCACAGGACCAGGGTCTAAACGAGCAGTACTTC.

V and J are TRBV2 and TRBJ1-2; 9 bases map to TRBD1. Germline V gives CDR1 SNHLY, CDR2 FYNNEI. This CDR3 spans 15 amino acids. J was trimmed by 1 base and V by 6 bases; bases with no gene match: 6. The CDR3 is CASSSGQGYNYGYTF. The CDR3 nucleotides read TGTGCCAGCAGCTCGGGACAGGGATATAACTATGGCTACACCTTC.

This chain joins TRBV6-5 and TRBJ2-7; 9 bases agree with TRBD1. There are 15 residues in the CDR3. With 6 bases clipped from V and 5 bases from J, the junction kept 11 bases outside the gene matches. Germline values: CDR1 MNHEY, CDR2 SVGAGI. DNA for the CDR3: TGTGCCAGCAGGGCGGGACAGGGTTTCGAGGACGAGCAGTACTTC. It translates to CASRAGQGFEDEQYF.

The genes are TRBV12-3 or TRBV12-4 and TRBJ2-7; no firm D call. CDR3 length: 12 amino acids. V shed 5 bases and J shed 4 bases, with 9 bases lying between them. CDR3 residues: CASSPPTYEQYF. In DNA, the CDR3 is TGTGCCAGCAGTCCACCTACGTACGAGCAGTACTTC.

The J gene is TRBJ2-3, the V gene TRBV4-1; 7 nucleotides agree with TRBD2. This CDR3 is 14 amino acids long. Germline V gene lookup returns CDR1 MGHRA and CDR2 YSYEKL. Unmatched junction bases numbered 3, after V lost 0 bases and J lost 6 bases. The CDR3 is CASSQDREGDTQYF. DNA for the CDR3: TGCGCCAGCAGCCAAGACAGGGAGGGGGATACGCAGTATTTT.

The chain couples TRBV19 to TRBJ1-3; possible D gene TRBD1, 5 bases. V dropped 4 bases and J dropped 0 bases, with 13 bases sitting between them. This CDR3 contains 16 residues. The germline CDR1 and CDR2 sequences are LNHDA and SQIVND (reference sequence). This chain's CDR3 is CASSKGPGLSGNTIYF. CDR3 DNA: TGTGCCAGTAGTAAAGGACCGGGACTCTCTGGAAACACCATATATTTT.

The chain couples TRBV7-6 to TRBJ2-1; 15 bases are a match to TRBD2. The CDR3 totals 18 residues. Per the germline V gene, CDR1 is SGHVS and CDR2 is FNYEAQ. J gave up 5 bases and V 5 bases, and 10 bases lay outside the gene matches. CDR3 region: CASSPGLAGGASNNEQFF. DNA of the CDR3: TGTGCCAGCAGCCCCGGACTAGCGGGGGGGGCCTCTAACAATGAGCAGTTCTTC.

The V call is TRBV5-4, the J call TRBJ2-7; no clear D gene. Germline V lookup: CDR1 SGHNT, CDR2 YYREEE (reference sequence). This CDR3 has 14 residues. V lost 0 bases and J lost 1, with 8 bases in between. CDR3 region: CASSLDSVSYEQYV. The DNA of the CDR3 is TGTGCCAGCAGCTTGGACAGTGTGTCCTACGAGCAGTACGTC.

The chain combines TRBV5-1 with TRBJ2-5; a possible D gene is TRBD2 (5 bases). The CDR3 covers 15 residues. Between the trimmed V and J ends, which lost 4 bases and 5 bases, there was a span of 18 bases. Germline V gives CDR1 SGHRS, CDR2 YFSETQ. The CDR3, as DNA: TGCGCCAGCAGCCCGGCACTAGGGCCGTCGGAGACCCAGTACTTC. Translating it yields CASSPALGPSETQYF.

The sample holds one count of this clone. This chain links TRBV5-1 with TRBJ1-2, with D perhaps matching TRBD1 (6 bases). CDR1 is SGHRS, CDR2 YFSETQ, per germline. The CDR3 extends over 13 amino acids. Trimming left V 4 bases short and J 1 base short, with 8 bases between. The CDR3 here is CASSEQGNYGYTF. In nucleotides, the CDR3 is TGCGCCAGCAGCGAACAGGGTAACTATGGCTACACCTTC.

The chain combines TRBV11-2 with TRBJ1-4; D might be TRBD1 (6 bases). The CDR3 runs to 16 residues. V was clipped by 5 bases and J by 4 bases, with 17 bases between them. CDR1 and CDR2 (germline): SGHAT, FQNNGV. For the CDR3, the DNA is TGTGCCAGCAGCCCCGTTCCACAGGGAATTAATGAAAAACTGTTTTTT. Amino acids: CASSPVPQGINEKLFF.

This clone was recorded a few times. This rearrangement joins TRBV6-5 to TRBJ1-2; 8 positions match TRBD1. This CDR3 has 12 residues. With V trimmed by 8 bases and J by 4 bases, 3 bases remained unmatched. CDR1 and CDR2 (germline): MNHEY, SVGAGI. The CDR3 reads CASRTGSYGYTF. The CDR3 coding sequence is TGTGCCAGCCGGACAGGGAGCTATGGCTACACCTTC.

The chain recombines TRBV5-8 with TRBJ1-4; D possibly corresponds to TRBD1 (5 bases). The CDR3 totals 15 residues. Germline lookup yields CDR1 SGHTS and CDR2 YDEGEE. V lost 5 bases to trimming and J lost 7 bases, with 18 bases between them. The CDR3 here is CASSIEERGGEKLFF. DNA for the CDR3: TGTGCCAGCAGTATCGAGGAGAGGGGAGGTGAAAAACTGTTTTTT.

The CDR3 coding sequence is TGTGCCAGCAGGACCCCGGGGGGAGGTGATACGCAGTATTTT. Protein sequence: CASRTPGGGDTQYF. The chain is built from TRBV6-5 and TRBJ2-3; 7 bases align to TRBD2. After removal of 6 bases from V and 6 bases from J, the junction contained 9 bases not matched to a gene. The CDR3 runs to 14 residues. Germline CDR1 and CDR2: MNHEY and SVGAGI.

The J gene is TRBJ1-2, the V gene TRBV11-2, with D perhaps matching TRBD1 (5 bases). Between the trimmed V and J ends, which lost 5 bases and 7 bases, there was a span of 11 bases. Germline CDR1 reads SGHAT; CDR2 reads FQNNGV. This CDR3 is 12 amino acids long. CDR3 loop: CASSPTGGGYTF. The CDR3 DNA follows: TGTGCCAGCAGCCCAACCGGGGGTGGCTACACCTTC.

This chain uses TRBV7-9 with TRBJ2-3, with TRBD2 matching over 10 bases. This CDR3 comprises 16 residues. The germline CDR1 and CDR2 sequences are SEHNR and FQNEAQ (reference sequence). V shed 5 bases and J 5 bases; nucleotides not matched to a gene: 10. The DNA for the CDR3 is TGTGCCAGCAGCCCACGGACTAGCGGTGGTATAGATACGCAGTATTTT. It codes for CASSPRTSGGIDTQYF.

V is TRBV11-2 and J is TRBJ1-3; maybe TRBD1 (5 bases). The CDR3 runs to 16 residues. Trimming removed 3 bases at V and 0 bases at J, with 12 bases between. The germline V gene encodes CDR1 SGHAT and CDR2 FQNNGV. The CDR3 loop is CASSFLRQSSGNTIYF. For the CDR3, the DNA is TGTGCCAGCAGCTTCCTAAGACAGAGCTCTGGAAACACCATATATTTT.